The rows below give T cell receptor beta chains drawn from one sample of a study of T cells in Graves' hyperthyroidism and ophthalmopathy. TCRdb re-called the multiplex PCR reads through MiXCR, storing one row per CDR3 protein. The table lists around 240,000 distinct CDR3 sequences, around 17% of them singletons. The source material was blood. All receptors come from a woman between 18 and 29 years old with Graves' ophthalmopathy. Both conserved end residues are part of each CDR3. D genes are given only for firm matches. Clone size is not always given. Where it is, it says once, few, many or a class for expanded clones.

.	many	TRBV4-3	TRBJ2-7	TGCGCCAGCAGCCAAGACGGAGACAGTTCCTACGAGCAGTACTTC	CASSQDGDSSYEQYF
.	many	TRBV10-2	TRBJ2-3	TGCGCCACGTCAGGGGAGTACTGGGATACGCAGTATTTT	CATSGEYWDTQYF
.	many	TRBV11-3	TRBJ2-1	TGTGCCAGCAGCTTAGTGGCTAGCTCCTACAATGAGCAGTTCTTC	CASSLVASSYNEQFF
TRBD1	many	TRBV12-3/TRBV12-4	TRBJ1-6	TGTGCCAGCAGTTATTCGGGACAGGGATTATCAGGGTCACCCCTCCACTTT	CASSYSGQGLSGSPLHF
.	many	TRBV19	TRBJ1-1	TGTGCCAGTATCATAAGTCCTCGGGGCAGTCACACTGAAGCTTTCTTT	CASIISPRGSHTEAFF
TRBD2	.	TRBV11-2	TRBJ2-1	TGTGCCAGCAGCTTAGAAGCTCTAGCGGGAGACAATGAGCAGTTCTTC	CASSLEALAGDNEQFF
TRBD2	many	TRBV4-3	TRBJ2-2	TGCGCCAGCAGCCTCGGACTAGCGGGGGGGGGATACACCGGGGAGCTGTTTTTT	CASSLGLAGGGYTGELFF
.	.	TRBV28	TRBJ1-5	TGTGCCAGCAGTATCAGGGGAGGCCAGCATTTT	CASSIRGGQHF
.	many	TRBV7-9	TRBJ1-3	TGTGCCAGCAGCGATCCGACTGGCTCTGGAAACACCATATATTTT	CASSDPTGSGNTIYF
TRBD1	many	TRBV28	TRBJ2-7	TGTGCCAGCAGTTCCGGGACAGCGAGCTCCTACGAGCAGTACTTC	CASSSGTASSYEQYF
TRBD2	.	TRBV10-2	TRBJ2-3	TGCGCCAGCAGTGGCCCCCTAGCGGGGGGGTACACAGATACGCAGTATTTT	CASSGPLAGGYTDTQYF
TRBD2	.	TRBV5-1	TRBJ2-1	TGTGCCAGCAGCTTAGGCCCTCTAGCGGGATTCGTCAATGAGCAGTTCTTC	CASSLGPLAGFVNEQFF
TRBD2	few	TRBV15	TRBJ2-5	TGTGCCACCAGCAAAGCGGGAGGGAGGGAGACCCAGTACTTC	CATSKAGGRETQYF
TRBD1	many	TRBV5-1	TRBJ1-2	TGCGCCAGCAGCTTGGCCCGACAGGGGGCTGATGGCTACACCTTC	CASSLARQGADGYTF
.	many	TRBV5-1	TRBJ2-3	TGCGCCAGCAGCCCAGGGGGGAGTTTCGTCACAGATACGCAGTATTTT	CASSPGGSFVTDTQYF
TRBD2	.	TRBV7-3	TRBJ2-3	TGTGCCAGCAGCCCTGGACTAGCGGGAGCCCGCACAGATACGCAGTATTTT	CASSPGLAGARTDTQYF
TRBD2	many	TRBV20-1	TRBJ2-1	TGCAGTGCTAGAGCTCTAGCGGGAGGGGGCAATGAGCAGTTCTTC	CSARALAGGGNEQFF
TRBD1	.	TRBV30	TRBJ2-5	TGTGCCTGGAGTATGACAGGGGTAGGAGAGACCCAGTACTTC	CAWSMTGVGETQYF
TRBD2	.	TRBV7-2	TRBJ2-5	TGTGCCAGCAGCTTAGGGGTTCCTAGCGGGGGGATTGAGACCCAGTACTTC	CASSLGVPSGGIETQYF
TRBD2	.	TRBV15	TRBJ2-3	TGTGCCACCAGCAGTCCGAGCGGGAGATGGAATACGCAGTATTTT	CATSSPSGRWNTQYF
.	many	TRBV24-1	TRBJ2-5	TGTGCCACCAGTGATTTGTTCGCGGGACGGGAGGAGACCCAGTACTTC	CATSDLFAGREETQYF
TRBD1	many	TRBV19	TRBJ1-1	TGTGCCAGTAGTGCTAGGACAGGATGGGGGAACACTGAAGCTTTCTTT	CASSARTGWGNTEAFF